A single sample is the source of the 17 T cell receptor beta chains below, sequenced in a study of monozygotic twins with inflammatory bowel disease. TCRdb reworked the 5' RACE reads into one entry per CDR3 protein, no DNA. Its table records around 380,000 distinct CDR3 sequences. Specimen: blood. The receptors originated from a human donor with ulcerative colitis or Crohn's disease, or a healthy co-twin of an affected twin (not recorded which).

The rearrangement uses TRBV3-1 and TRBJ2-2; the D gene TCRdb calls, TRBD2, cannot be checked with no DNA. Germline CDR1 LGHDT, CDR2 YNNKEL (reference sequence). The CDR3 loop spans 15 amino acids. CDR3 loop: CASSREGGSLGELFF.

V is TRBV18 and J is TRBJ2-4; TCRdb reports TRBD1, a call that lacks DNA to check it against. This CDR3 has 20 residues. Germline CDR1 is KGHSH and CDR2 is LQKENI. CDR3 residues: CASSRLSLGVPGGAGDIQYF. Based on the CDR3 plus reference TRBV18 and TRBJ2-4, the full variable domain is NAGVMQNPRHLVRRRGQEARLRCSPMKGHSHVYWYRQLPEEGLKFMVYLQKENIIDESGMPKERFSAEFPKEGPSILRIQQVVRGDSAAYFCASSRLSLGVPGGAGDIQYFGAGTRLSVL.

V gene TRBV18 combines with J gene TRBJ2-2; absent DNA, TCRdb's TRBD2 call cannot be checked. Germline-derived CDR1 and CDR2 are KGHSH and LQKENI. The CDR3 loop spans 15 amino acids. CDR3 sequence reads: CASSPFNSVTGELFF.

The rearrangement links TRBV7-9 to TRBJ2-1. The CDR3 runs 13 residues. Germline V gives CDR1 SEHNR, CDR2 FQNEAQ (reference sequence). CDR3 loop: CASSFFPKSPKLF. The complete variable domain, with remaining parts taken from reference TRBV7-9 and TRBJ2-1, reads DTGVSQNPRHKITKRGQNVTFRCDPISEHNRLYWYRQTLGQGPEFLTYFQNEAQLEKSRLLSDRFSAERPKGSFSTLEIQRTEQGDSAMYLCASSFFPKSPKLFGPGTRLTVL.

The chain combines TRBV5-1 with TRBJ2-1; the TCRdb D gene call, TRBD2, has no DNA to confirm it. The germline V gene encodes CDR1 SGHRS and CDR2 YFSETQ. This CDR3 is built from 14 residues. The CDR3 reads CASTTTSGKNEQFF.

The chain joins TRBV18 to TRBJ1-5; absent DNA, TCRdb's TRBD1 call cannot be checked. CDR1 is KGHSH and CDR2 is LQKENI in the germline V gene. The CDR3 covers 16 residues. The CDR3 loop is CASSPPGQITPRTQHF.

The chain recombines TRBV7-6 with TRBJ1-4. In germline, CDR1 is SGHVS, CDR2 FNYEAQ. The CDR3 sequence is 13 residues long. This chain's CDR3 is CASSSSGWEKLFF.

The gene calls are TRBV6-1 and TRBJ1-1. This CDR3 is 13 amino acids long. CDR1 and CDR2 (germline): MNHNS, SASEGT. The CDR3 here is CASRADRVAEAFF.

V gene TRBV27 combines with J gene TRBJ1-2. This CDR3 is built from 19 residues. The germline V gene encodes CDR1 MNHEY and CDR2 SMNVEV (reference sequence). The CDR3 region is CASSPVLSPGDGSNYGYTF.

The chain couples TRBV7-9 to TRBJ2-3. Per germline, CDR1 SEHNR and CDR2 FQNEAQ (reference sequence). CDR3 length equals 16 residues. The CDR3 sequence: CASSLVGYGGADTQYF.

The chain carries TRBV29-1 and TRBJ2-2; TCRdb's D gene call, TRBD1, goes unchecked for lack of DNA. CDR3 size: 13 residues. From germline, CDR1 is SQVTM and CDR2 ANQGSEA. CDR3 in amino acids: CSARASNTGELFF.

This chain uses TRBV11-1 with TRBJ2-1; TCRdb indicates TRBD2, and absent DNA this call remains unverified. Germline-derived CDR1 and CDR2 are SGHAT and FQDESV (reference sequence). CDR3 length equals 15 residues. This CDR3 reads CASSFFGTMNNEQFF.

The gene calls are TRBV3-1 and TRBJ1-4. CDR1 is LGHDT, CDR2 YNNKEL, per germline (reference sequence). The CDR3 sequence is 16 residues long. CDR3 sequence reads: CASSRTRLAQNEKLFF.

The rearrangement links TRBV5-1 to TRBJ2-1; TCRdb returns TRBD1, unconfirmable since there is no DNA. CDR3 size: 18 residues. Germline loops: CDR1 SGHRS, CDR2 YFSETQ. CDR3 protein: CASSLETPGGAIPNEQFF.

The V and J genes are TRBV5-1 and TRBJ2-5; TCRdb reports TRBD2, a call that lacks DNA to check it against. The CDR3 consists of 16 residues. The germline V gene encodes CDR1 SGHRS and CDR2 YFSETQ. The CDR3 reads CASSPGLAVYQETQYF.

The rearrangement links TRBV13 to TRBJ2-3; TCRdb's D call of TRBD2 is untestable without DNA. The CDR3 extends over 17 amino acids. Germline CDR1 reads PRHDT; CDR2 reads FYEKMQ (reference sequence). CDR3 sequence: CASSLAGSLDSTDTQYF. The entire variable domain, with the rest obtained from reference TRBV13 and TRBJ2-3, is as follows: AAGVIQSPRHLIKEKRETATLKCYPIPRHDTVYWYQQGPGQDPQFLISFYEKMQSDKGSIPDRFSAQQFSDYHSELNMSSLELGDSALYFCASSLAGSLDSTDTQYFGPGTRLTVL.

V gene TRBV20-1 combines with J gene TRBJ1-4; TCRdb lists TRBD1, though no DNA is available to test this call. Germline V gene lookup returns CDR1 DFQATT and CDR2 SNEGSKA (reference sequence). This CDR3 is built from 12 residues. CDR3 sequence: CSFTGSAEKLFF.